This T cell receptor (beta chain) stems from a study of multiple sclerosis patients with progressive multifocal leukoencephalopathy. Per the germline V gene, CDR1 is KGHSH and CDR2 is LQKENI. The CDR3 consists of 15 residues. Trimming took off 6 bases at V and 6 bases at J, with 20 bases between the two ends. The sample's time point: time of PML onset. Data came from immunoSEQ multiplex PCR; TCRdb stores just in-frame clones and leaves some out. The table includes tens of thousands of clones, more than 70% detected once. The sequence came from a woman aged 25 to 39 with progressive multifocal leukoencephalopathy. The chain has TRBV18 and TRBJ1-2; weak D call: TRBD1 (6 bases). Sequenced here: PBMCs, sampled from a patient treated with natalizumab. CDR3 amino acids: CASSPIKRGLDGYTF. CDR3 DNA: TGTGCCAGCTCCCCAATAAAAAGGGGGTTGGATGGCTACACCTTC.